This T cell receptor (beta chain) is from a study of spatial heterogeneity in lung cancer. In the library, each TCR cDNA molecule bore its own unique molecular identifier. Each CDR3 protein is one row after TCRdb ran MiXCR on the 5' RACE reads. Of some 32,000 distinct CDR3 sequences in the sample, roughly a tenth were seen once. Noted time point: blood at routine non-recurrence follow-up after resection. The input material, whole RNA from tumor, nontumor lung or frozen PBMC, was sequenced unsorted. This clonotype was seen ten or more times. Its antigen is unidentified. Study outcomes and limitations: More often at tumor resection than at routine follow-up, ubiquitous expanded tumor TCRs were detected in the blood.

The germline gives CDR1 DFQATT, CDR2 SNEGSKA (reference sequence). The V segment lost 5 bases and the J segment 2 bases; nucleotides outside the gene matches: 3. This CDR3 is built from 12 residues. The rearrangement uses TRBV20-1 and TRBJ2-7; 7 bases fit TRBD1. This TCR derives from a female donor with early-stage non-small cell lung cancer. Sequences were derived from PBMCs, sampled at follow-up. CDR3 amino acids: CSASGTAYEQYF. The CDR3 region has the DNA TGCAGTGCTTCCGGGACAGCCTACGAGCAGTACTTC.